The 26 T cell receptor beta chains presented below share a single source sample, sequenced in a study of blood T cell repertoires in COVID-19. Method: immunoSEQ multiplex PCR; TCRdb's copy keeps in-frame clones and lacks some. The sample carries 150,000 to 200,000 clones, roughly 76% recorded once. The sequenced sample consisted of peripheral blood. These receptors were obtained from an elderly woman with COVID-19, enrolled during active disease.

The genes are TRBV19 and TRBJ2-1; TRBD2 matches 7 bases. The germline gives CDR1 LNHDA, CDR2 SQIVND (reference sequence). The CDR3 is 16 residues long. Trimming took 1 base from V and 5 from J; bases not matched to a gene: 8. DNA for the CDR3: TGTGCCAGTAGTATAGTAGCGCTAGCGGTCCACAATGAGCAGTTCTTC. Protein sequence: CASSIVALAVHNEQFF. The entire variable domain, with the rest obtained from reference TRBV19 and TRBJ2-1, is as follows: DGGITQSPKYLFRKEGQNVTLSCEQNLNHDAMYWYRQDPGQGLRLIYYSQIVNDFQKGDIAEGYSVSREKKESFPLTVTSAQKNPTAFYLCASSIVALAVHNEQFFGPGTRLTVL.

This chain connects TRBV15 to TRBJ2-3, with D possibly being TRBD2 (5 bases). Germline-derived CDR1 and CDR2 are LNHNV and YYDKDF (reference sequence). V was cut by 0 bases and J by 11 bases, with 9 bases left in between. CDR3 length equals 12 residues. The CDR3 DNA sequence: TGTGCCACCAGCAGAGAAGGGAGTCGGCAGTATTTT. This encodes CATSREGSRQYF.

The chain carries TRBV4-1 and TRBJ2-7, with TRBD1 as a possible D gene (6 bases). Germline loops: CDR1 MGHRA, CDR2 YSYEKL. This CDR3 comprises 14 residues. The V end was cut by 1 base, the J end by 2 bases, with 9 bases between. In DNA, the CDR3 is TGCGCCAGCAGCCAAGTACAGGGAGCCTACGAGCAGTACTTC. It encodes CASSQVQGAYEQYF.

A remark on this clone: A single base separates this from a much larger clone, so it may be a read error. Additional DNA sequences in this sample encode the identical CDR3. The chain has TRBV19 and TRBJ1-5; D gene ambiguous. This CDR3 has 15 amino acids. Germline lookup yields CDR1 LNHDA and CDR2 SQIVND (reference sequence). V dropped 6 bases and J dropped 4 bases, with 16 bases sitting between them. The chain's CDR3 is CASSPGLRGNQPQHF. CDR3 DNA sequence: TGTGCCAGTAGCCCCGGACTCCGTGGAAATCAGCCCCAGCATTTT.

The chain links TRBV19 to TRBJ1-4; a weak D match, TRBD1 (6 bases). Germline CDR1 reads LNHDA; CDR2 reads SQIVND (reference sequence). This CDR3 spans 14 amino acids. Trimming took 10 bases from V and 7 from J, leaving 19 bases between them. DNA for the CDR3: TGTGCCACCGGTCAGACAGGCGCGAGTGAAAAACTGTTTTTT. It specifies CATGQTGASEKLFF.

This rearrangement joins TRBV4-3 to TRBJ1-5; unclear D gene. V was shortened by 1 base and J by 0 bases, with 7 bases between the two germline ends. This CDR3 is built from 15 residues. Germline assignment: CDR1 LGHNA and CDR2 YSLEER. The CDR3 reads CASSQAFYSNQPQHF. In DNA form, the CDR3 reads TGCGCCAGCAGCCAAGCTTTTTATAGCAATCAGCCCCAGCATTTT.

The table lists this clone with a few counts. V and J are TRBV24-1 and TRBJ2-5; 10 positions agree with TRBD2. This CDR3 has 16 residues. Unmatched junction bases numbered 5, after V lost 3 bases and J lost 2 bases. Germline V gives CDR1 KGHDR, CDR2 SFDVKD. The CDR3 DNA reads TGTGCCACCAGTGATCCGACACTAGCGGGGCAAGAGACCCAGTACTTC. This sequence encodes CATSDPTLAGQETQYF.

The CDR3, as DNA: TGTGCCAGTAGGCGGGATTCGGGCACTGAAGCTTTCTTT. Residues: CASRRDSGTEAFF. The chain uses TRBV19 and TRBJ1-1; D remains ambiguous. From germline, CDR1 is LNHDA and CDR2 SQIVND (reference sequence). With 6 bases removed from V and 4 bases from J, the gap between germline ends came to 12 bases. This CDR3 has 13 residues.

CDR3 sequence (DNA): TGTGCCAGCAAGGGGGGCGGGAGGGCAGATACGCAGTATTTT. Encoded protein: CASKGGGRADTQYF. The chain uses TRBV6-5 and TRBJ2-3, with TRBD2 matching 9 bases. Looked up from germline, CDR1 is MNHEY and CDR2 is SVGAGI. V gave up 7 bases and J gave up 4 bases; unmatched junction bases: 6. This CDR3 region has 14 residues.

This clone appeared a single time. V gene TRBV30 combines with J gene TRBJ1-3, with TRBD1 as a possible D gene (6 bases). Germline assignment: CDR1 GTSNPN and CDR2 SVGIG (reference sequence). CDR3 length equals 13 residues. V lost 1 base and J 2 bases, leaving 6 bases between the germline ends. The CDR3 region has the DNA TGTGCCTGGAGTGCAGGGGCTGGAAACACCATATATTTT. This encodes CAWSAGAGNTIYF.

This clone was counted between two and nine times. The chain has TRBV3-1 (or the pseudogene TRBV3-2) and TRBJ2-5, with TRBD1 matching over 7 bases. Germline lookup yields CDR1 LGHDT and CDR2 YNNKEL (reference sequence). The CDR3 is made up of 14 amino acids. The V segment lost 6 bases and the J segment 0 bases; nucleotides outside the gene matches: 4. The CDR3 protein is CASRGQINQETQYF. CDR3 DNA: TGTGCCAGCAGGGGACAGATAAACCAAGAGACCCAGTACTTC.

The chain couples TRBV9 to TRBJ1-2; possible D gene TRBD1, 6 bases. Looked up from germline, CDR1 is SGDLS and CDR2 is YYNGEE. There are 15 residues in the CDR3. Trimming stripped 3 bases from V and 0 bases from J, with 12 bases between. For the CDR3, the DNA is TGTGCCAGCAGCGGATGGACAGCCACTAACTATGGCTACACCTTC. It encodes CASSGWTATNYGYTF.

This chain uses TRBV6-5 with TRBJ2-2, with 7 positions matching TRBD2. Germline V lookup: CDR1 MNHEY, CDR2 SVGAGI. The V and J ends lost 10 bases and 6 bases, in that order; junction bases with no gene match: 14. This CDR3 is 15 amino acids long. The CDR3 nucleotides are TGTGCCACCTGCTCAACGGCGGGAGTACCCGGGGAGCTGTTTTTT. Amino acids: CATCSTAGVPGELFF.

This clone was observed a single time. The chain links TRBV9 to TRBJ1-1; no clear D. The V end lost 0 bases, the J end lost 1 base, and 10 bases lay between the germline ends. CDR3 size: 15 residues. The germline V gene has CDR1 SGDLS and CDR2 YYNGEE. The CDR3 DNA reads as TGTGCCAGCAGCGTAGCCCTGACGGGGAACACTGAAGCTTTCTTT. Protein product: CASSVALTGNTEAFF.

J is TRBJ1-2 and V is TRBV6-5; 8 bases match TRBD1. The V and J ends lost 8 bases and 4 bases, in that order; junction bases with no gene match: 9. The V gene's germline CDR1 is MNHEY and CDR2 SVGAGI. The CDR3 loop spans 14 amino acids. The CDR3 DNA follows: TGTGCCAGCCGCCCGACAGGGGCTTTCTATGGCTACACCTTC. It is translated as CASRPTGAFYGYTF.

The genes are TRBV9 and TRBJ1-2; the match to TRBD1 covers 8 bases. CDR3 length: 14 residues. Trimming cost V 3 bases and J 7 bases; bases outside gene matches: 8. Germline V gives CDR1 SGDLS, CDR2 YYNGEE. For the CDR3, the DNA is TGTGCCAGCAGCGCGTACCAGGGGGCGTTTGGCTACACCTTC. Amino acid sequence: CASSAYQGAFGYTF.

In its sample, this clone was seen once. CDR3 in amino acids: CASSYGASGQETQYF. The CDR3 nucleotides are TGTGCCAGCTCATACGGGGCTAGCGGACAAGAGACCCAGTACTTC. V usage is TRBV18 and J usage is TRBJ2-5, with 7 bases identical to TRBD2. The CDR3 is 15 residues long. Germline values: CDR1 KGHSH, CDR2 LQKENI. Germline trimming cut 5 bases from V and 2 bases from J; bases unmatched to any gene: 8.

The genes are TRBV30 and TRBJ1-6, with TRBD1 identical over 8 bases. The CDR3 contains 14 residues. The V gene end was trimmed by 4 bases and the J gene end by 5 bases; junction bases not matched to a gene: 4. Germline V gene data show CDR1 as GTSNPN and CDR2 as SVGIG (reference sequence). The CDR3 nucleotides are TGTGCCTGGATCAGGACAGGGAATAATTCACCCCTCCACTTT. It codes for CAWIRTGNNSPLHF. Full variable domain (outside the CDR3, taken from reference TRBV30 and TRBJ1-6): SQTIHQWPATLVQPVGSPLSLECTVEGTSNPNLYWYRQAAGRGLQLLFYSVGIGQISSEVPQNLSASRPQDRQFILSSKKLLLSDSGFYLCAWIRTGNNSPLHFGNGTRLTVT.

This sequence joins TRBV2 and TRBJ2-1; 11 nucleotides match TRBD2. Unmatched junction bases numbered 10, after V lost 6 bases and J lost 0 bases. The CDR3 totals 18 residues. From germline, CDR1 is SNHLY and CDR2 FYNNEI. CDR3 bases: TGTGCCAGCAGAGGGCTAGCGGGAGGTCTGAGCTCCTACAATGAGCAGTTCTTC. Amino acid sequence: CASRGLAGGLSSYNEQFF.

The rearrangement joins TRBV19 to TRBJ1-6; D is perhaps TRBD1 (5 bases). The CDR3 totals 15 residues. The V gene lost 1 base and the J gene lost 8 bases, with 12 bases spanning the gap. Per germline, CDR1 LNHDA and CDR2 SQIVND (reference sequence). CDR3 bases: TGTGCCAGTAGTATAGGGCCGGGGGTGGATTCACCCCTCCACTTT. This gives the protein CASSIGPGVDSPLHF.

As DNA, the CDR3 is TGTGCCAGTAGTATAGATGCTCAGGGGATATGGCAGCCCCAGCATTTT. Translation gives CASSIDAQGIWQPQHF. The gene calls are TRBV19 and TRBJ1-5, with D perhaps matching TRBD1 (6 bases). The ends were cut back, 0 bases at V and 7 bases at J, with 16 bases in the middle. Per germline, CDR1 LNHDA and CDR2 SQIVND (reference sequence). This CDR3 comprises 16 residues.

This clone has just a few counts. This rearrangement joins TRBV6-2 or TRBV6-3 to TRBJ1-2; 7 bases match TRBD1. The CDR3 is made up of 17 amino acids. The ends lost 0 bases at V and 1 base at J; junction bases unmatched: 8. Germline V CDR1 and CDR2: MNHEY, SVGEGT. The CDR3: CASSYSVPGGGNYGYTF. CDR3 DNA: TGTGCCAGCAGTTACTCGGTTCCAGGGGGTGGTAACTATGGCTACACCTTC.

The J gene is TRBJ2-3, the V gene TRBV7-2; 13 bases are shared with TRBD2. With V trimmed by 5 bases and J by 4 bases, 9 bases remained unmatched. This CDR3 spans 17 amino acids. CDR1 and CDR2 (germline): SGHTA, FQGNSA. CDR3 region: CASSATSGRLRADTQYF. CDR3 DNA sequence: TGTGCCAGCAGCGCGACTAGCGGGAGGCTGAGGGCAGATACGCAGTATTTT.

This clone turned up a few times. The chain links TRBV4-2 to TRBJ1-1, with 12 bases fitting TRBD1. V lost 3 bases and J lost 5; bases outside the gene matches: 4. The CDR3 contains 15 residues. Per germline, CDR1 LGHNA and CDR2 YNFKEQ. CDR3 protein: CASSQGQGAQTEAFF. The CDR3 DNA reads TGTGCCAGCAGCCAGGGACAGGGGGCGCAAACTGAAGCTTTCTTT.

This chain uses TRBV6-5 with TRBJ2-7; the match to TRBD2 covers 10 bases. There are 13 residues in the CDR3. Per germline, CDR1 MNHEY and CDR2 SVGAGI. V was pared by 7 bases and J by 7 bases, with 7 bases of the junction left unmatched. For the CDR3, the DNA is TGTGCCAGCACAGTAGCGGGAGGTGGGGAGCAGTACTTC. Its protein product is CASTVAGGGEQYF.

This chain links TRBV3-1 (or the pseudogene TRBV3-2) with TRBJ2-7; D perhaps matches TRBD1 (6 bases). The V gene lost 4 bases and the J gene lost 0 bases, with 16 bases spanning the gap. Germline loops: CDR1 LGHDT, CDR2 YNNKEL (reference sequence). The CDR3 totals 16 residues. The CDR3 nucleotides are TGTGCCAGCAGCCCAAGCAGGGGCCTCGGCTCCTACGAGCAGTACTTC. Its translation: CASSPSRGLGSYEQYF.